The source of this T cell receptor (beta chain) is a study of a mutant IDH1 vaccine in newly diagnosed glioma. Time point given: week 5, during vaccination. Alongside topical imiquimod, each dose of vaccine comprised 300 ug of mutant IDH1 20-mer peptide. Concerning this clone: Its matching antigen is unknown.

Sequenced by immunoSEQ multiplex PCR; TCRdb stores in-frame clones only, minus some. The table records 30,000 to 40,000 clones, about four fifths of them present only once. The material sequenced was PBMCs, taken from a glioma patient whose treatment included an IDH1 peptide vaccine. The clonotype originates from a man aged 25 to 40 with glioma.

The CDR3 region has the DNA TGTGCCACCAGCAGGTCACTAGCGGGAGGTTCTGGGGAGCTGTTTTTT. Translated: CATSRSLAGGSGELFF. The rearrangement joins TRBV15 to TRBJ2-2; 12 bases line up with TRBD2. CDR1 is LNHNV and CDR2 is YYDKDF in the germline V gene (reference sequence). V gave up 3 bases and J gave up 8 bases; unmatched junction bases: 7. The CDR3 sequence is 16 residues long.